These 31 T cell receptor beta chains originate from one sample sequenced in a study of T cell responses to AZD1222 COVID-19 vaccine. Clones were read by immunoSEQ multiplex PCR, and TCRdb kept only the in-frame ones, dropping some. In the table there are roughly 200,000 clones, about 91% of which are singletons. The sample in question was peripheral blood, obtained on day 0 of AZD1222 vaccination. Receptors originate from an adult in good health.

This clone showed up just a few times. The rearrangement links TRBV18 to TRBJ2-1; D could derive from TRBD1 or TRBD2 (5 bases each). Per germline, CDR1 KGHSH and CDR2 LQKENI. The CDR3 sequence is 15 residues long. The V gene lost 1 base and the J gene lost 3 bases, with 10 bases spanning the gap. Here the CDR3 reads CASSPLGALYNEQFF. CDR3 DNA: TGTGCCAGCTCACCACTCGGGGCCCTCTACAATGAGCAGTTCTTC.

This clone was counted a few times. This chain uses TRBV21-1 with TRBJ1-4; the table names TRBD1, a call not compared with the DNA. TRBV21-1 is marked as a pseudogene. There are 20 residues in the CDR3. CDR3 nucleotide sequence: TGTGCCAGCAGCAAAGTGGCGGACCCGGGACAGGAGGCAACTAATGAAAAACTGTTTTTT. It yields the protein CASSKVADPGQEATNEKLFF.

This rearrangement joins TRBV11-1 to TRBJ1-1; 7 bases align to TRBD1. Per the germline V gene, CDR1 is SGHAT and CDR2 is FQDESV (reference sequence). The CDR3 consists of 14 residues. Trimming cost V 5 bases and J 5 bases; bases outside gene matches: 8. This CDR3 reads CASSPWQGGTEAFF. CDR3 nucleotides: TGTGCCAGCAGCCCCTGGCAGGGGGGAACTGAAGCTTTCTTT.

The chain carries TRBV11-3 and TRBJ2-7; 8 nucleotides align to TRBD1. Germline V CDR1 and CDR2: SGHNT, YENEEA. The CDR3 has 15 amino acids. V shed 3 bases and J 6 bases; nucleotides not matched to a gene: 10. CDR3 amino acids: CASSLDGGRGREQYF. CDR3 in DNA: TGTGCCAGCAGCTTGGATGGTGGCAGGGGGCGCGAGCAGTACTTC. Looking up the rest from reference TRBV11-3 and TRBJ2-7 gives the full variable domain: EAGVVQSPRYKIIEKKQPVAFWCNPISGHNTLYWYLQNLGQGPELLIRYENEEAVDDSQLPKDRFSAERLKGVDSTLKIQPAELGDSAVYLCASSLDGGRGREQYFGPGTRLTVT.

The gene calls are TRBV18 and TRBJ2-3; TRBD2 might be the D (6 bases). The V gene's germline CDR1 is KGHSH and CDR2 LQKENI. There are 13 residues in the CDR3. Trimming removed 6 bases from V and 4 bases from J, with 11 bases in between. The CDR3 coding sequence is TGTGCCAGCTCCCCGGGGGTCCCAGATACGCAGTATTTT. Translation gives CASSPGVPDTQYF.

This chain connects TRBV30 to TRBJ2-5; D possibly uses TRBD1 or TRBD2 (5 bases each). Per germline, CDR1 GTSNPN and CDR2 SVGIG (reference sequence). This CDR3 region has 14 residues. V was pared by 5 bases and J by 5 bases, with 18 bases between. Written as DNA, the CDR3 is TGTGCCTGGTCCCGAGGGGTGGAAGCCGAGACCCAGTACTTC. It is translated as CAWSRGVEAETQYF.

The CDR3 loop reads CASSLVGGAYTEAFF. The CDR3 bases are TGTGCCAGCAGCTTGGTAGGGGGGGCATACACTGAAGCTTTCTTT. The chain employs TRBV5-4 and TRBJ1-1, with D possibly matching TRBD1 (6 bases). V lost 0 bases and J 3 bases, leaving 12 bases between the germline ends. Germline V lookup: CDR1 SGHNT, CDR2 YYREEE (reference sequence). This CDR3 comprises 15 residues.

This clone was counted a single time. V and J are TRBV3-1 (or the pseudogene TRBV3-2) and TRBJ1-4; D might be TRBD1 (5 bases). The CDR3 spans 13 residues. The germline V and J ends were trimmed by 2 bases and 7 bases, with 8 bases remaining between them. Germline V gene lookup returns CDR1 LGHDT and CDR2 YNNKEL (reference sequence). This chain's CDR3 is CASSQSRGEKLFF. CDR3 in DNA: TGTGCCAGCAGCCAATCGAGGGGTGAAAAACTGTTTTTT.

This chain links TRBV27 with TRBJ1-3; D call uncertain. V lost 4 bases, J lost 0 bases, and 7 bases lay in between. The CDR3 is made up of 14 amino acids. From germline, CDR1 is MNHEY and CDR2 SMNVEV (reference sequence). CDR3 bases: TGTGCCAGCAGTTCCGCAGTCTCTGGAAACACCATATATTTT. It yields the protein CASSSAVSGNTIYF.

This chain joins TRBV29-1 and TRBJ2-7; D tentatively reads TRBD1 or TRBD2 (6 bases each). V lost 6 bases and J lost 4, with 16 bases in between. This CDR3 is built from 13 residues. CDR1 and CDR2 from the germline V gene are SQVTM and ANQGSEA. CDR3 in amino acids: CSVSGGGEYEQYF. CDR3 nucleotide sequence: TGCAGCGTCTCTGGGGGCGGGGAATACGAGCAGTACTTC.

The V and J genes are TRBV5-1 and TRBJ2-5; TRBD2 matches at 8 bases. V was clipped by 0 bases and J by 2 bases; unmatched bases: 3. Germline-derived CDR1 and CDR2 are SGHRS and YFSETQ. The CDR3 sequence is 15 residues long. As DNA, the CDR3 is TGCGCCAGCAGCTTGGGACTAGCGCTGCAAGAGACCCAGTACTTC. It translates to CASSLGLALQETQYF.

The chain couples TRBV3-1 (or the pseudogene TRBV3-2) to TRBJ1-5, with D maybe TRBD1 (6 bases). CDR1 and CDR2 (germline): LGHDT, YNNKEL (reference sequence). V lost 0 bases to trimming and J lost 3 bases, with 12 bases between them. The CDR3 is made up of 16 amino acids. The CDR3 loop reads CASSQDLGGLNQPQHF. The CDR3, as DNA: TGTGCCAGCAGCCAAGATTTAGGGGGTCTCAATCAGCCCCAGCATTTT.

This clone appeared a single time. The CDR3 DNA reads TGCGCCAGCAGCCAGAAGGTGGGCGGGGGGGCAATAGATACGCAGTATTTT. As protein: CASSQKVGGGAIDTQYF. The chain is built from TRBV4-3 and TRBJ2-3; TRBD2 matches 9 bases. J lost 5 bases, V lost 3 bases, and 12 bases had no gene match. The CDR3 length is 17 residues. Germline assignment: CDR1 LGHNA and CDR2 YSLEER.

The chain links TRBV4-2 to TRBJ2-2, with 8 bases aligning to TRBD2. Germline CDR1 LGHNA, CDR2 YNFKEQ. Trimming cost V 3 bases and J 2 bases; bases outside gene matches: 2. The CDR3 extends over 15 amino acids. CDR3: CASSQGLDNTGELFF. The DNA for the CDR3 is TGTGCCAGCAGCCAGGGACTAGACAACACCGGGGAGCTGTTTTTT.

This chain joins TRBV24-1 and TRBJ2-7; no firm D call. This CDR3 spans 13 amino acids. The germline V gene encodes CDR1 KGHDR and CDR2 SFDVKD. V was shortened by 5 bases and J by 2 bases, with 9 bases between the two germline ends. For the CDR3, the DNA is TGTGCCACCAGTGTCCTCGAAACCTACGAGCAGTACTTC. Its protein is CATSVLETYEQYF.

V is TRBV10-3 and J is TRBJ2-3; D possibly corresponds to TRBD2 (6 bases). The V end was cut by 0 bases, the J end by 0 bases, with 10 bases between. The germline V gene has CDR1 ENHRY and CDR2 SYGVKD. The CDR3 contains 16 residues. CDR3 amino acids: CAISESPGRSTDTQYF. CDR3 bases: TGTGCCATCAGTGAGTCTCCGGGGAGGAGCACAGATACGCAGTATTTT.

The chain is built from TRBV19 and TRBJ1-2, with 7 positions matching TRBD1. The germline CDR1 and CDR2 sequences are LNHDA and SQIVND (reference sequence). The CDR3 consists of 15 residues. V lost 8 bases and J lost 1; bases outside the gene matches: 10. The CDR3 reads CASDTGTAINYGYTF. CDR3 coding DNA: TGTGCCAGTGATACCGGGACAGCGATTAACTATGGCTACACCTTC.

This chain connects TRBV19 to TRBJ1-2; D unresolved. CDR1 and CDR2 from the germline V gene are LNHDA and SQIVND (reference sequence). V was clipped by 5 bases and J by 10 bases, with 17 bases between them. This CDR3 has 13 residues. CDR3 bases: TGTGCCAGTAGTTTCGAACCGAACCGCGCCTACACCTTC. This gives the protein CASSFEPNRAYTF. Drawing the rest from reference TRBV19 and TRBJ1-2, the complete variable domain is DGGITQSPKYLFRKEGQNVTLSCEQNLNHDAMYWYRQDPGQGLRLIYYSQIVNDFQKGDIAEGYSVSREKKESFPLTVTSAQKNPTAFYLCASSFEPNRAYTFGSGTRLTVV.

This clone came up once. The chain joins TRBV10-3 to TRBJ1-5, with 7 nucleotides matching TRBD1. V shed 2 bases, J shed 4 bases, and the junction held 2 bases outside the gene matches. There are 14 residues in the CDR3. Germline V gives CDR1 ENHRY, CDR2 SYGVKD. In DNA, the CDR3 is TGTGCCATCAGTGAGACACAGGGGAATCAGCCCCAGCATTTT. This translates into CAISETQGNQPQHF.

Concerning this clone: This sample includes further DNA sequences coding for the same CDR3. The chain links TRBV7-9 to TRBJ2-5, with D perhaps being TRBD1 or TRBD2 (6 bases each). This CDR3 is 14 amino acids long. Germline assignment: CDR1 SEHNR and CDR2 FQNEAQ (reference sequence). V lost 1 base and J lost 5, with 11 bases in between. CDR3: CASSLGTGRETQYF. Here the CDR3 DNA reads TGTGCCAGCAGCTTAGGCACAGGGAGGGAGACCCAGTACTTC.

The CDR3 loop is CSVAHRLMNTEAFF. CDR3 sequence (DNA): TGCAGCGTTGCTCACAGGCTAATGAACACTGAAGCTTTCTTT. This chain connects TRBV29-1 to TRBJ1-1, with D possibly TRBD1 on 5 matching bases. This CDR3 has 14 amino acids. Germline-derived CDR1 and CDR2 are SQVTM and ANQGSEA. Trimming cost V 4 bases and J 0 bases, with 12 bases left between them.

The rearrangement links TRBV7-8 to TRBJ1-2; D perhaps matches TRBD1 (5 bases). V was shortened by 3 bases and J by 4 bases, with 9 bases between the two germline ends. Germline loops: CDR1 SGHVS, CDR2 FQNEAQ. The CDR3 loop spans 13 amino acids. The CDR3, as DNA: TGTGCCAGCAGCTTGGGGGAGGGCTATGGCTACACCTTC. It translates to CASSLGEGYGYTF.

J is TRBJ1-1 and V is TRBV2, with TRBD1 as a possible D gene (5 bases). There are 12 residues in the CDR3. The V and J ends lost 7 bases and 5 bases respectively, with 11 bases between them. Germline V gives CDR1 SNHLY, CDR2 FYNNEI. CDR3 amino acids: CASTSRVTEAFF. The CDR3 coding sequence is TGTGCCAGCACCTCCAGGGTAACTGAAGCTTTCTTT.

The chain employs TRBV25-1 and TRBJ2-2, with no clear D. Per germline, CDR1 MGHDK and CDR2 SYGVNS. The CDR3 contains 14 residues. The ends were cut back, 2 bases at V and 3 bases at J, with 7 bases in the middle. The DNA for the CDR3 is TGTGCCAGCAGTGAAGGTCCTTACACCGGGGAGCTGTTTTTT. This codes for CASSEGPYTGELFF.

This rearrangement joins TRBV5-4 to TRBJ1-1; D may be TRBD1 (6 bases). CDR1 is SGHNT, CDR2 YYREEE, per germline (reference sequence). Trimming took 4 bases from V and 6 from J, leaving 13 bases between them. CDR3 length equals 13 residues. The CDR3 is CASSGPGASEAFF. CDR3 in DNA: TGTGCCAGCAGCGGACCGGGGGCTTCTGAAGCTTTCTTT.

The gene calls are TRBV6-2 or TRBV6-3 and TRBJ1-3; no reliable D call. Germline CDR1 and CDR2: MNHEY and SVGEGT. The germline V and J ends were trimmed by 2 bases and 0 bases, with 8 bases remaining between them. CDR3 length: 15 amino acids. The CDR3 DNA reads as TGTGCCAGCAGTTACAACGGGCCCTCTGGAAACACCATATATTTT. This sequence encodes CASSYNGPSGNTIYF.

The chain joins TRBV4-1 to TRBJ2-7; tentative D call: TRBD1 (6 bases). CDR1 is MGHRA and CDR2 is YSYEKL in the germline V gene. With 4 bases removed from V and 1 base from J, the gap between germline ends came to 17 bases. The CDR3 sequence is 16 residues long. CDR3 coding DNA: TGCGCCAGCAGCCCGAAACTGACCCAGGGGTCCTACGAGCAGTACTTC. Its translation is CASSPKLTQGSYEQYF.

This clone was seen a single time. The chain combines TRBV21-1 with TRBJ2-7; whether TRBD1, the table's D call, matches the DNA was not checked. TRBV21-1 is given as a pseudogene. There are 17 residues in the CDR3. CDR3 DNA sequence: TGTGCCAGCAGCCTGGTAGGAGGCGGGGACAGCGACTACGAGCAGTACTTC. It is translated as CASSLVGGGDSDYEQYF.

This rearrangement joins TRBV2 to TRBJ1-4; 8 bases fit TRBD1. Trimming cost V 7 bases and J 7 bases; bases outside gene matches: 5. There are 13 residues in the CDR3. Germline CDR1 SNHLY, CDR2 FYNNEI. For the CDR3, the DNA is TGTGCCAGCACCTCGACAGGGGTTGAAAAACTGTTTTTT. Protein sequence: CASTSTGVEKLFF.

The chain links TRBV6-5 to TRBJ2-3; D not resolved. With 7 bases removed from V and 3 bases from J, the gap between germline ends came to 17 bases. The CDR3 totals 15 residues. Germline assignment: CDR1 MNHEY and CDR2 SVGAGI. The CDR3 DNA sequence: TGTGCCAGCATCATCAGCTCCCGGAGTACAGATACGCAGTATTTT. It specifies CASIISSRSTDTQYF.

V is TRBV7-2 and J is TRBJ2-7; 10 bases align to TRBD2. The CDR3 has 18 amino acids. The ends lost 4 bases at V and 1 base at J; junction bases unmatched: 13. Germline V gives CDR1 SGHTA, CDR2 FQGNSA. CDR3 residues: CASSSPPSGGFLSYEQYF. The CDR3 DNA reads TGTGCCAGCAGCTCGCCTCCTAGCGGGGGATTCTTATCCTACGAGCAGTACTTC.